A selection of T cell receptor beta chains follows, all from one sample in a study of shared clonotypes between healthy human individuals. The assay was immunoSEQ multiplex PCR, and TCRdb's table has in-frame clones only and misses some. The sample lists roughly 2.1 million clones, about 93% seen once, with around 1.7% in the top ten. Sequencing was done on a sample of naive CD8+ T cells from PBMCs. These receptors were collected from a man aged 18-30 years in good health. Some clones in this sample may be carry-over from other donors' samples. Each CDR3 is given with its conserved first and last residue. Fields, in order: J gene, clone size, D gene, V gene, CDR3 DNA, CDR3 protein. D genes are given only for firm matches. Part of the rows lack a size; the others show once, few, many or a class for expanded clones.

>TRBJ2-1|NA|TRBD1|TRBV28
TGTGCCAGCAGTTTGGGACAGGGGGCTGATGAGCAGTTCTTC
CASSLGQGADEQFF
>TRBJ2-1|NA|NA|TRBV15
TGTGCCACCAGCAGAGACGGTCTCTTGCTCAGTACCTACAATGAGCAGTTCTTC
CATSRDGLLLSTYNEQFF
>TRBJ2-1|NA|NA|TRBV7-6
TGTGCCAGCAGCTTTCAATCGGGTGCCAATGAGCAGTTCTTC
CASSFQSGANEQFF
>TRBJ2-7|NA|TRBD1|TRBV29-1
TGCAGCGCGGGGGGACAGGGAACACGGTACGAGCAGTACTTC
CSAGGQGTRYEQYF
>TRBJ2-3|NA|NA|TRBV27
TGTGCCAGCAGTCCTAGCCGGGTGGGAGCGCGAGATACGCAGTATTTT
CASSPSRVGARDTQYF
>TRBJ2-5|NA|TRBD2|TRBV27
TGTGCCAGCAGGCCGACTAGCGGGGGACAAGAGACCCAGTACTTC
CASRPTSGGQETQYF
>TRBJ2-7|NA|NA|TRBV12-5
TGTGCTAGTGGTTTGGGGTCAATATACGAGCAGTACTTC
CASGLGSIYEQYF
>TRBJ2-7|once|NA|TRBV6-6
TGTGCCAGCAGTTACTCGACGGGGGAGCAGTACTTC
CASSYSTGEQYF
>TRBJ2-2|once|NA|TRBV27
TGTGCCAGCAGTCTCGGGGGCAAGTTCGCGAACACCGGGGAGCTGTTTTTT
CASSLGGKFANTGELFF
>TRBJ2-1|NA|TRBD2|TRBV28
TGTGCCAGCAGTCCCCTAGCGGGAGTGTTCTACAATGAGCAGTTCTTC
CASSPLAGVFYNEQFF
>TRBJ2-2|NA|TRBD2|TRBV27
TGTGCCAGCAGTCTACGGCCGGGAGGGACCGGGGAGCTGTTTTTT
CASSLRPGGTGELFF
>TRBJ2-1|NA|TRBD2|TRBV7-9
TGTGCCAGCAGCTTGGGCGGGAGGGTTTACAATGAGCAGTTCTTC
CASSLGGRVYNEQFF
>TRBJ2-4|NA|NA|TRBV9
TGTGCCAGCAGCGTAGATGCCAAAAACATTCAGTACTTC
CASSVDAKNIQYF
>TRBJ1-1|NA|NA|TRBV9
TGTGCCAGCAGCTACCTTATGAACACTGAAGCTTTCTTT
CASSYLMNTEAFF
>TRBJ1-6|NA|NA|TRBV11-2
TGTGCCAGCAGCTTAGACACGAGCTCCTATAATTCACCCCTCCACTTT
CASSLDTSSYNSPLHF
>TRBJ2-7|once|NA|TRBV9
TGTGCCAGCAGCCCCTCTGGGACGGTTCGAGGCGAGCAGTACTTC
CASSPSGTVRGEQYF
>TRBJ1-2|NA|NA|TRBV30
TGTGCCTGGAGTGTAAGGGGGGGGAGATTCTATGGCTACACCTTC
CAWSVRGGRFYGYTF
>TRBJ2-7|NA|TRBD2|TRBV9
TGTGCCAGCAGCATTCAATCGGGACTAGCGGGAGGCTCCTACGAGCAGTACTTC
CASSIQSGLAGGSYEQYF
>TRBJ1-1|few|NA|TRBV30
TGTGCCTGGCTCATATACCCGGGGAACACTGAAGCTTTCTTT
CAWLIYPGNTEAFF
>TRBJ2-2|once|TRBD2|TRBV29-1
TGCAGCGTTGTCCATCCTGGTAGCGGGATAACCGGGGAGCTGTTTTTT
CSVVHPGSGITGELFF
>TRBJ1-2|NA|NA|TRBV7-9
TGTGCCAGCAGCTTATCCCCACGAGTTAACTATGGCTACACCTTC
CASSLSPRVNYGYTF
>TRBJ2-1|NA|NA|TRBV10-2
TGCGCCAGCAGTGAGTTTCGCGGGCCCGACAATGAGCAGTTCTTC
CASSEFRGPDNEQFF
>TRBJ1-2|NA|TRBD1|TRBV6-5
TGTGCCACCCTAACAGGGGGAGGGTATGGCTACACCTTC
CATLTGGGYGYTF
>TRBJ1-2|NA|NA|TRBV30
TGTGCCTGGAGTGTAGAGGGGTACTATGGCTACACCTTC
CAWSVEGYYGYTF
>TRBJ2-7|NA|NA|TRBV5-5
TGTGCCAGCAGCTTGTTCAGAAGTAAAGAGCAGTACTTC
CASSLFRSKEQYF
>TRBJ1-2|NA|NA|TRBV30
TGTGCCTGGAGGACGCGGCCGTATGGCTACACCTTC
CAWRTRPYGYTF
>TRBJ2-7|NA|TRBD2|TRBV7-9
TGTGCCAGCAGCCCTAGAGGCGCGACTAGCGGGAAGACCTACGAGCAGTACTTC
CASSPRGATSGKTYEQYF
>TRBJ2-7|NA|NA|TRBV7-6
TGTGCCAGCAGCTTCGCTGGACAATCCTACGAGCAGTACTTC
CASSFAGQSYEQYF
>TRBJ2-7|NA|TRBD1|TRBV19
TGTGCCAGTAGTGGAGGGACAGGGGGGTCCTACGAGCAGTACTTC
CASSGGTGGSYEQYF
>TRBJ1-1|NA|NA|TRBV2
TGTGCCAGCAGTGAGAGGGGGGGCCTGAACACTGAAGCTTTCTTT
CASSERGGLNTEAFF
>TRBJ2-7|once|NA|TRBV29-1
TGCAGCGTTGGCCAGGGTAACTACGAGCAGTACTTC
CSVGQGNYEQYF
>TRBJ1-5|NA|NA|TRBV28
TGTGCCAGCAGCCAACAGCTAAATCAGCCCCAGCATTTT
CASSQQLNQPQHF
>TRBJ2-1|NA|NA|TRBV5-1
TGCGCCAGCAGCTTTACCGGGGGTAGGGATGAGCAGTTCTTC
CASSFTGGRDEQFF
>TRBJ1-2|NA|NA|TRBV27
TGTGCCAGCAGTTTATCGAGAACAGGCTATGGCTACACCTTC
CASSLSRTGYGYTF
>TRBJ2-5|NA|TRBD1|TRBV27
TGTGCCAGCAGTTTCAGGGGGCGCGGACAAGAGACCCAGTACTTC
CASSFRGRGQETQYF
>TRBJ1-3|NA|NA|TRBV27
TGTGCCAGCAGATCGGGTCTTTCCTCTGGAAACACCATATATTTT
CASRSGLSSGNTIYF
>TRBJ2-2|NA|NA|TRBV7-9
TGTGCCAGCAGCACACCCCCTGCCCTCCCACCGCTCACCGGGGAGCTGTTTTTT
CASSTPPALPPLTGELFF
>TRBJ1-5|few|TRBD1|TRBV4-1
TGCGCCAGCAGCCAAGACGACAGGGTTAATCAGCCCCAGCATTTT
CASSQDDRVNQPQHF
>TRBJ2-5|NA|NA|TRBV9
TGTGCCAGCAGCACCGAGGGGCAGAAAGAGACCCAGTACTTC
CASSTEGQKETQYF
>TRBJ2-1|NA|NA|TRBV7-8
TGTGCCAGCAGCTTTTCTCCGTACAATGAGCAGTTCTTC
CASSFSPYNEQFF
>TRBJ1-1|NA|NA|TRBV29-1
TGCAGCGTGCCAGTTGGGGCGGGCACTGAAGCTTTCTTT
CSVPVGAGTEAFF
>TRBJ2-7|NA|NA|TRBV6-6
TGTGCCAGCAGTTACTCGGTAGACAGCCCCTCCTACGAGCAGTACTTC
CASSYSVDSPSYEQYF
>TRBJ1-1|NA|TRBD1|TRBV27
TGTGCCAGCAGCTCCAGGGGGGGTATAGACACTGAAGCTTTCTTT
CASSSRGGIDTEAFF
>TRBJ2-1|NA|TRBD2|TRBV29-1
TGCAGCGTAGCGGGGACCTCTAAGGGGAATGAGCAGTTCTTC
CSVAGTSKGNEQFF
>TRBJ1-2|NA|TRBD1|TRBV9
TGTGCCAGCAGCGTAGGAACAGGGGGCGTTGCCTATGGCTACACCTTC
CASSVGTGGVAYGYTF
>TRBJ1-2|once|NA|TRBV27
TGTGCCAGTAGTTTCTATGGGGGAAGTAACTATGGCTACACCTTC
CASSFYGGSNYGYTF
>TRBJ1-2|NA|TRBD1|TRBV7-9
TGTGCCAGCAGCCACCCCGGCACTGGACAGGGCTATAACTATGGCTACACCTTC
CASSHPGTGQGYNYGYTF
>TRBJ1-1|few|NA|TRBV29-1
TGCAGCGTTGAAACGGGGTGGGGGACTGAAGCTTTCTTT
CSVETGWGTEAFF